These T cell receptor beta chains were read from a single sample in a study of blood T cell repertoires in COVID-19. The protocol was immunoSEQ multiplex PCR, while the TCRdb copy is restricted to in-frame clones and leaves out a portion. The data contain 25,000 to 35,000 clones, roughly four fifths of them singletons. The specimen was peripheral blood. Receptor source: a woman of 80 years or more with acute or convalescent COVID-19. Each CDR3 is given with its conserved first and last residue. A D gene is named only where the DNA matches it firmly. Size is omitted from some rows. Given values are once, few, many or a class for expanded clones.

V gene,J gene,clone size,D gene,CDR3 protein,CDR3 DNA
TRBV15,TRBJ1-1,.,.,CATSRGGRLNTEAFF,TGTGCCACCAGCAGAGGCGGGCGCTTGAACACTGAAGCTTTCTTT
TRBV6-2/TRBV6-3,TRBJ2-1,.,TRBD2,CASSMGTSGSSYNEQFF,TGTGCCAGCAGCATGGGGACTAGCGGGAGCTCCTACAATGAGCAGTTCTTC
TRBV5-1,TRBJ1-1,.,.,CASSFKGVGMNTEAFF,TGCGCCAGCAGCTTCAAAGGGGTGGGTATGAACACTGAAGCTTTCTTT
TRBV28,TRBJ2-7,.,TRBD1,CASSTGTGYPYEQYF,TGTGCCAGCAGCACCGGGACAGGATATCCCTACGAGCAGTACTTC
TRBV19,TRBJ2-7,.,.,CASSFDRSYEQYF,TGTGCCAGTAGTTTCGACAGGTCCTACGAGCAGTACTTC
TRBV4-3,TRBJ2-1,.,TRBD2,CASSQGGSSGYNEQFF,TGCGCCAGCAGCCAAGGGGGATCTAGCGGTTACAATGAGCAGTTCTTC
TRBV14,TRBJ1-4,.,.,CASSPDSYREKLFF,TGTGCCAGCAGCCCGGACAGTTATCGAGAAAAACTGTTTTTT
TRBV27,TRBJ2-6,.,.,CASSLGTGRSGANVLTF,TGTGCCAGCAGTTTAGGTACAGGGCGCTCTGGGGCCAACGTCCTGACTTTC
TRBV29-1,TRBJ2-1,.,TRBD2,CSVAGTSGYNEQFF,TGCAGCGTCGCCGGGACTAGCGGTTACAATGAGCAGTTCTTC
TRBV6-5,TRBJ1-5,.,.,CASSPMVGRDQPQHF,TGTGCCAGCAGTCCAATGGTGGGGCGTGATCAGCCCCAGCATTTT
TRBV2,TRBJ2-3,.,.,CASSQGPRDTQYF,TGTGCCAGCTCCCAGGGGCCGAGAGATACGCAGTATTTT
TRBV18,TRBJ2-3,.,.,CASSPLPGIGTDTQYF,TGTGCCAGCTCACCACTGCCGGGGATCGGAACAGATACGCAGTATTTT
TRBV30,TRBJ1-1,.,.,CAWSVGRKAFF,TGTGCCTGGAGTGTGGGGAGGAAGGCTTTCTTT
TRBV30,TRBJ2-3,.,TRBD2,CACSGDTDTQYF,TGTGCCTGTAGCGGGGACACAGATACGCAGTATTTT
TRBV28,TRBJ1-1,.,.,CASSLRLNTEAFF,TGTGCCAGCAGTTTAAGACTAAACACTGAAGCTTTCTTT
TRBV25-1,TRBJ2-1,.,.,CASSEQGNEQFF,TGTGCCAGCAGTGAACAGGGCAATGAGCAGTTCTTC
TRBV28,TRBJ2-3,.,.,CASTLRGFTDTQYF,TGTGCCAGCACGTTACGGGGATTCACAGATACGCAGTATTTT
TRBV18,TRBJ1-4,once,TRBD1,CASSPKGALNEKLFF,TGTGCCAGCTCACCAAAGGGGGCGTTGAATGAAAAACTGTTTTTT
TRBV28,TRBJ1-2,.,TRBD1,CASSTTGTGDGYTF,TGTGCCAGCAGTACGACCGGGACAGGGGATGGCTACACCTTC
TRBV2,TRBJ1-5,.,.,CASSENSGTSPPQHF,TGTGCCAGCAGTGAAAATAGCGGGACCTCGCCGCCCCAGCATTTT
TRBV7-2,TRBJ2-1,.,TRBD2,CASSPSSGRAQPYNEQFF,TGTGCCAGCAGCCCATCTAGCGGGAGGGCCCAGCCCTACAATGAGCAGTTCTTC
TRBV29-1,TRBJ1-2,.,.,CSVEQGHGYTF,TGCAGCGTTGAACAGGGCCATGGCTACACCTTC
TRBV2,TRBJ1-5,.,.,CASTGEMGNQPQHF,TGTGCCAGCACCGGGGAGATGGGCAATCAGCCCCAGCATTTT
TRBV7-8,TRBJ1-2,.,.,CASSLDRTPNYGYTF,TGTGCCAGCAGCTTAGACAGGACCCCTAACTATGGCTACACCTTC
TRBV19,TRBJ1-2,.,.,CASSFLSGGAYGYTF,TGTGCCAGTAGTTTCCTCTCGGGGGGCGCTTATGGCTACACCTTC
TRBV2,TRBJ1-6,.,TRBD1,CASSVTGVRSPLHF,TGTGCCAGCAGCGTTACAGGGGTTCGGTCACCCCTCCACTTT
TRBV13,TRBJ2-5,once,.,CASSLKTAQETQYF,TGTGCCAGCAGCTTAAAGACTGCTCAAGAGACCCAGTACTTC
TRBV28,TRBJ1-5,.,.,CASSFPDSVNQPQHF,TGTGCCAGCAGTTTCCCGGACAGCGTCAATCAGCCCCAGCATTTT
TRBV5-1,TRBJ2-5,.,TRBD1,CASSLQGQGFETQYF,TGCGCCAGCAGCCTGCAGGGACAGGGGTTCGAGACCCAGTACTTC
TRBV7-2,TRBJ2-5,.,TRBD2,CASSTGLAGAQETQYF,TGTGCCAGCAGCACTGGACTAGCGGGGGCCCAAGAGACCCAGTACTTC
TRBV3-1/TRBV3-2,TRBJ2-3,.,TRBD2,CASSRPGLAGSTDTQYF,TGTGCCAGCAGCCGACCGGGACTAGCGGGATCCACAGATACGCAGTATTTT
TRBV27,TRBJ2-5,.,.,CASSFPGSLVIPSTPETQYF,TGTGCCAGCAGTTTTCCCGGTTCTCTAGTTATTCCCAGTACGCCAGAGACCCAGTACTTC
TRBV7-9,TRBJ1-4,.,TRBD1,CASSLRAGTGYEKLFF,TGTGCCAGCAGCTTAAGGGCCGGGACAGGGTATGAAAAACTGTTTTTT
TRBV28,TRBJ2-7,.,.,CASSSPGGRRPYEQYF,TGTGCCAGCAGTTCACCCGGCGGGCGGAGACCCTACGAGCAGTACTTC
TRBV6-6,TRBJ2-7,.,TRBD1,CASIQDREPYEQYF,TGTGCCAGCATTCAGGACAGGGAACCCTACGAGCAGTACTTC
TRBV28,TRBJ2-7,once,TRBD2,CASLGLPTYEQYF,TGTGCCAGCTTGGGACTACCTACCTACGAGCAGTACTTC
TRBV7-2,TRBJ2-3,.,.,CASSLSPLTDTQYF,TGTGCCAGCAGCTTATCCCCACTCACAGATACGCAGTATTTT
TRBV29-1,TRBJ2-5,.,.,CSVEGEAEETQYF,TGCAGCGTTGAAGGGGAGGCGGAGGAGACCCAGTACTTC
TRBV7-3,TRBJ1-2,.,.,CASSLNPGYGYTF,TGTGCCAGCAGCTTAAATCCGGGCTATGGCTACACCTTC
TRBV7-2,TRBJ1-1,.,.,CASSLDKGRTEAFF,TGTGCCAGCAGCTTAGATAAGGGGAGGACTGAAGCTTTCTTT
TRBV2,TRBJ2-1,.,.,CASSDPLDEQFF,TGTGCCAGCAGTGACCCACTGGATGAGCAGTTCTTC
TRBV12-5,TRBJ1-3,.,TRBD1,CASDEQGAISGNTIYF,TGTGCTAGTGACGAACAGGGGGCGATTTCTGGAAACACCATATATTTT
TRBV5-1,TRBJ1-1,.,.,CASSLGQGGAEAFF,TGCGCCAGCAGCTTGGGGCAGGGCGGAGCTGAAGCTTTCTTT
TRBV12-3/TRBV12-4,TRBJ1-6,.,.,CASVEDSPLHF,TGTGCCAGCGTTGAGGATTCACCCCTCCACTTT
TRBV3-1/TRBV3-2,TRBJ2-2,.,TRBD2,CASSHSGGSTGTGELFF,TGTGCCAGCAGCCATTCCGGGGGGTCTACGGGCACCGGGGAGCTGTTTTTT
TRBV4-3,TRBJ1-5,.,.,CASSQVAGSQPQHF,TGCGCCAGCAGCCAAGTGGCCGGGAGTCAGCCCCAGCATTTT
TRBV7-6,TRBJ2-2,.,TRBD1,CASRSRDRDTGELFF,TGTGCCAGCAGATCCCGGGACAGGGACACCGGGGAGCTGTTTTTT
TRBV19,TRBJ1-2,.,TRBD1,CASSISSWQGANYGYTF,TGTGCCAGTAGTATTAGTTCTTGGCAGGGGGCCAACTATGGCTACACCTTC
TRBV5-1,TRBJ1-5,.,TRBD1,CASSLGTGNNQPQHF,TGCGCCAGCAGCTTGGGGACAGGGAACAATCAGCCCCAGCATTTT
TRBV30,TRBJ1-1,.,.,CAWGTFSEAFF,TGTGCCTGGGGGACATTCTCTGAAGCTTTCTTT
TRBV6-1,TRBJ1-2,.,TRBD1,CASSEEVQGSGYTF,TGTGCCAGCAGTGAAGAGGTACAGGGGTCTGGCTACACCTTC
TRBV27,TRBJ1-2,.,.,CASSSRTVAGYTF,TGTGCCAGCAGCTCGAGGACAGTCGCTGGCTACACCTTC
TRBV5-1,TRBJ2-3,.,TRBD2,CASSYAGGAQYF,TGCGCCAGCAGTTATGCGGGGGGGGCGCAGTATTTT
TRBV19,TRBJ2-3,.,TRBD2,CASSYQREWDTDTQYF,TGTGCCAGTAGCTATCAGCGGGAGTGGGACACAGATACGCAGTATTTT
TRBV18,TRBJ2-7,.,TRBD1,CASSPGTGGYEQYF,TGTGCCAGCTCACCCGGGACAGGGGGCTACGAGCAGTACTTC
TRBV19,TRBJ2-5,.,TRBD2,CASRQGLAGDRETQYF,TGTGCCAGTAGACAAGGACTAGCGGGAGATAGAGAGACCCAGTACTTC
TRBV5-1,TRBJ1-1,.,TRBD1,CASSEGATEAFF,TGCGCCAGCAGCGAGGGGGCCACTGAAGCTTTCTTT